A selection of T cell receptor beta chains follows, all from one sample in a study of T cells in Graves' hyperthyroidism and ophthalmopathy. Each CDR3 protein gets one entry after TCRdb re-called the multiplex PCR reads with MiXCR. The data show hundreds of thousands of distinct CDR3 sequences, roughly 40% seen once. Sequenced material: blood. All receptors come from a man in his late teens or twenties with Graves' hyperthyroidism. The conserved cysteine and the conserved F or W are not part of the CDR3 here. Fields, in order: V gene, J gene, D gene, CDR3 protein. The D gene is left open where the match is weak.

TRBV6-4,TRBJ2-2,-,ASWTDSGPNTGELF
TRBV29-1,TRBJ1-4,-,SGGDGR
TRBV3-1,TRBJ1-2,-,ASSQRTVGYT
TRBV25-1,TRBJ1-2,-,ASSPPGRVDYGYT
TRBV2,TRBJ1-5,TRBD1,ASKGSGGQPQH
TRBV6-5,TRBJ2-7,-,ASSEVDLVYEQY
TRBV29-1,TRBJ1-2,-,SVSVEGYT
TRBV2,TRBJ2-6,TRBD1,ASSNQGAGANVLT
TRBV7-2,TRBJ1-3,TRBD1,ASSLYLSGQGAGNTIY
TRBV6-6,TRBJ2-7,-,ASSGGTNEQY
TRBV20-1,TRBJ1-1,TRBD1,SAPRTGRRTEAF
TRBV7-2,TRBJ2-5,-,ASSLAGGTQETQY
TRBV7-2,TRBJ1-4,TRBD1,ASSLGFRGTGEEKLF
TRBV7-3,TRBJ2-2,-,ASSYGGGTGELF
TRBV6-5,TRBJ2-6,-,ASSYGGAGANVLT
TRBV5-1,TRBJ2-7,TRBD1,ASRSGPGQGIGEQY
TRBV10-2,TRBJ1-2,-,ASSESEVEGGYT
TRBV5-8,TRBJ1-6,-,ASSQEEGLSSPLH
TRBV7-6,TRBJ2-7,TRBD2,ASSLLAGSYEQY
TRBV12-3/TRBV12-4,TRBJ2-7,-,ASRRNAGEGEQY
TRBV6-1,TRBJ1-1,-,ASRLEDHTEAF
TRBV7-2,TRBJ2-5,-,ASSVYRGITIGPY
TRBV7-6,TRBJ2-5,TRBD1,ASSLRDSTRTQY
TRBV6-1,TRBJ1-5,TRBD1,ASSERQGDQPQH
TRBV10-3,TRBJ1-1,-,ASRTETFTNTEAF
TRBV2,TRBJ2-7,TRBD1,ASRSTGGPPYEQY
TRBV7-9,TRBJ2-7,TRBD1,ASRHRGPDYEQY
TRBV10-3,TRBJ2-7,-,AIREFSEQY
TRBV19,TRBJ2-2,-,ASSILAPAADTGELF
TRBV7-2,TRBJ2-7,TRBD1,ASRTPGTGNYEQY
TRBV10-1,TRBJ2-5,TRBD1,ASSHGTGGRETQY
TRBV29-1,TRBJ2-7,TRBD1,SVTWDRAYEQY
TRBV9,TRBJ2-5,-,ASSAPGDSKQY
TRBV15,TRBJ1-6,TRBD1,ATRAGGLARSPLH
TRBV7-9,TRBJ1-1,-,ASTKQGGNTEAF
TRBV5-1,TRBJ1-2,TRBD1,ASSVEPPGQGAQGYT
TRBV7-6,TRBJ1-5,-,ASSRPGEPQH
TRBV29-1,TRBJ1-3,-,SVEPLGAGNTIY
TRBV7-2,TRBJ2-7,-,ASSWRGSYEQY
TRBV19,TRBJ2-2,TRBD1,ASSPTNRGSNTGELF
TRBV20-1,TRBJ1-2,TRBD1,SAWTGGLYGYT
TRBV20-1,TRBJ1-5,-,SAQDSSGRTGETQH
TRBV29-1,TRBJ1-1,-,SAIRWAMNTEAF
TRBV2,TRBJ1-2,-,ASFGRTGYGYT
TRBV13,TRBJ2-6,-,ASRITGLGANVLT
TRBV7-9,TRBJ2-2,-,ASSLYQGTGELF
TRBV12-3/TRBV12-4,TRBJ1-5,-,ASSLTGTSNQPQH
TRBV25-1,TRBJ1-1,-,ASSEDSGSNTEAF
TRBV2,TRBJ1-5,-,ASRGQATQPQH
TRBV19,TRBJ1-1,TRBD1,ASSPQGQKNTEAF
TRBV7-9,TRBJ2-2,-,ASSPGPEGELF
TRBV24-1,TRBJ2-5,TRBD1,ASSPHPDRGIETQY
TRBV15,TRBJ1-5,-,ATSRDRGRVETQH
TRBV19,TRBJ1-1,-,ASLLTGAGTEAF